This T cell receptor beta chain was identified in a study of T cells in Graves' hyperthyroidism and ophthalmopathy. Study-level information: It was at initial diagnosis, before any treatment, that peripheral blood was collected.

It was RNA transcripts that yielded the amplified TCR beta CDR3 regions. A set of HTBI primers served as the primers for a first-round RT-PCR of the TCR CDR3. MiXCR, run by TCRdb on the multiplex PCR reads, gives a single entry per CDR3 protein. The profile shows almost 600,000 distinct CDR3 sequences, approximately 13% of them singletons. Trimming took 9 bases from V and 0 from J, leaving 27 bases between them. The CDR3 extends over 19 amino acids. CDR1 is ENHRY and CDR2 is SYGVKD in the germline V gene. This clonotype came up a few times. The TCR was taken from a woman aged 30 to 39 with Graves' hyperthyroidism that later progressed to Graves' ophthalmopathy. Specimen: blood. The chain combines TRBV10-3 with TRBJ1-3; D remains ambiguous. This CDR3 reads CAIESGEALVGISGNTIYF. CDR3 sequence (DNA): TGTGCCATAGAAAGTGGGGAAGCGCTTGTGGGGATCTCTGGAAACACCATATATTTT.